This record concerns one T cell receptor beta chain sequence. The antigen remains unidentified. The CDR3 has 14 amino acids. Germline lookup yields CDR1 SGHAT and CDR2 FQNNGV. With V trimmed by 7 bases and J by 0 bases, 6 bases remained unmatched. 13 Jbeta primers and 60 Vbeta primers were used for the PCR. Here immunoSEQ multiplex PCR was the method, and the copy in TCRdb shows in-frame clones only, minus some. The sample consists of approximately 150,000 clones, roughly 70% of them appearing once. The data belong to a study of cytomegalovirus exposure and HLA in healthy donors. Study-level points and caveats: Many donors shared some public TCRs, even though most TCR sequences were rare.

The source material was PBMCs. The clonotype was recovered from a woman in her twenties or thirties in good health and CMV-seronegative. The chain employs TRBV11-2 and TRBJ2-7, with 7 positions matching TRBD2. CDR3 sequence reads: CASTGTKSSYEQYF. CDR3 DNA: TGTGCCAGCACTGGGACTAAAAGCTCCTACGAGCAGTACTTC.